This TCR beta chain emerged from a study of CD8 T cells in Susac syndrome. The study, taken as a whole, reports: As the study acknowledged, the number of individuals in its TCR sequencing and HLA analysis was relatively small.

RNA was extracted with the RNeasy kit, and a quantity of roughly 0.5 to 1 ug was reverse transcribed using random hexamers. By means of immunoSEQ multiplex PCR, TCR beta CDR3 spanning 54 Vbeta and 13 Jbeta underwent amplification. TCRdb reanalysed the immunoSEQ multiplex PCR reads using MiXCR and keeps one entry per CDR3 protein. The repertoire holds 95,000 to 150,000 distinct CDR3 sequences, with less than 95% as singletons. In regard to this clonotype: Antigen: not known.

Through negative isolation, CD4+ and CD8+ T cells were obtained, while TEMRA cells were enriched using FACS. The receptor comes from a human donor in good health. The material sequenced was CD4+ T cells from PBMCs.

CDR3 in amino acids: CILAQREASNEQFF. The CDR3 DNA follows: TGTATCCTCGCCCAGCGGGAGGCAAGCAATGAGCAGTTCTTC. V is TRBV10-3 and J is TRBJ2-1; 9 bases map to TRBD2. The germline CDR1 and CDR2 sequences are ENHRY and SYGVKD. There are 14 residues in the CDR3.